This T cell receptor (beta chain) was observed in a study of blood T cell repertoires in COVID-19. Overall study context: Specimens from acute and convalescent COVID-19 originated in the United States, Italy and Spain. PBMCs, B-cell-depleted T cells, or T cells provided the cDNA or gDNA that made up the material.

In the authors' workflow: Reference gene primer amplification gave nucleated cell count estimates. Data came from immunoSEQ multiplex PCR; TCRdb stores just in-frame clones and leaves some out. D and trimming come from the DNA, and the V and J calls and clone size come from that table. The data show about 180,000 clones, about 87% seen once. Sequencing was done on a sample of peripheral blood. The receptor was isolated from a middle-aged man with active or convalescent COVID-19.

The DNA of the CDR3 is TGTGCCAGTAGTATCCGAAGCGGGAGCAGCACAGATACGCAGTATTTT. This sequence encodes CASSIRSGSSTDTQYF. The J gene is TRBJ2-3, the V gene TRBV19; 8 bases fit TRBD2. Germline V gene sequence: CDR1 LNHDA, CDR2 SQIVND (reference sequence). The CDR3 sequence is 16 residues long. The ends lost 3 bases at V and 0 bases at J; junction bases unmatched: 5.